The 3 T cell receptor beta chains below all came from one sample that was sequenced in a study of blood T cell repertoires in COVID-19. Clones were sequenced by immunoSEQ multiplex PCR, and TCRdb holds only the in-frame ones, with some missing. The table includes about 77,000 clones, roughly 80% detected once. Sequencing was performed on peripheral blood. These receptors were collected from a man in his sixties with acute or convalescent COVID-19.

As to this clone: A read error is likely here: a far larger clone is one base away. The rearrangement links TRBV11-2 to TRBJ2-2; possibly TRBD2 for D (5 bases). In germline, CDR1 is SGHAT, CDR2 FQNNGV. This CDR3 has 14 residues. The V end lost 5 bases, the J end lost 1 base, and 8 bases lay between the germline ends. The CDR3 is CASSPRGNTGELFF. In nucleotides, the CDR3 is TGTGCCAGCAGCCCCCGGGGGAACACCGGGGAGCTGTTTTTT.

The chain uses TRBV5-1 and TRBJ1-2, with D maybe TRBD1 (5 bases). V was trimmed by 0 bases and J by 8 bases, leaving 11 bases between them. Germline loops: CDR1 SGHRS, CDR2 YFSETQ. The CDR3 is made up of 13 amino acids. The CDR3 nucleotides read TGCGCCAGCAGCTTGGTTTCAGGGTCCGGCTACACCTTC. Amino acids: CASSLVSGSGYTF.

J is TRBJ2-3 and V is TRBV29-1; D is possibly TRBD2 (6 bases). The V and J ends lost 4 bases and 0 bases respectively, with 11 bases between them. Germline V lookup: CDR1 SQVTM, CDR2 ANQGSEA. The CDR3 runs 14 residues. The CDR3 DNA reads TGCAGCGTTGCTGGCGGGGATAGCACAGATACGCAGTATTTT. This gives the protein CSVAGGDSTDTQYF.